This TCR beta chain was sequenced during a study of shared clonotypes between healthy human individuals. Whole-study context: The donor group consisted of two women and a few men, aged 18 to 49.

The CDR3 has 15 amino acids. The V gene's germline CDR1 is MNHNS and CDR2 SASEGT. Trimming removed 7 bases at V and 5 bases at J, with 18 bases between. Repertoires were generated with immunoSEQ multiplex PCR, while TCRdb's copy carries only in-frame clones and drops some. The sample comprises almost 750,000 clones, 72% of which are singletons, and around 1.7% rests with the top ten. This clone turned up a few times. Its antigen is still unknown. Findings and caveats of the study: The rarefaction results pointed to incomplete sorted-subset sequencing despite large depth. It was the non-shared clonotypes that had lower generation probabilities than clonotypes shared by all four donors.

This sequence joins TRBV6-1 and TRBJ1-5, with a possible D match to TRBD1 (5 bases). The material sequenced was memory CD4+ T cells sorted from blood. The subset is: CD45RA-negative fraction. This TCR derives from a woman in her thirties in good health. The CDR3 is CASTPGGSRDQPQHF. DNA for the CDR3: TGTGCCAGCACCCCCGGGGGATCTAGGGATCAGCCCCAGCATTTT.